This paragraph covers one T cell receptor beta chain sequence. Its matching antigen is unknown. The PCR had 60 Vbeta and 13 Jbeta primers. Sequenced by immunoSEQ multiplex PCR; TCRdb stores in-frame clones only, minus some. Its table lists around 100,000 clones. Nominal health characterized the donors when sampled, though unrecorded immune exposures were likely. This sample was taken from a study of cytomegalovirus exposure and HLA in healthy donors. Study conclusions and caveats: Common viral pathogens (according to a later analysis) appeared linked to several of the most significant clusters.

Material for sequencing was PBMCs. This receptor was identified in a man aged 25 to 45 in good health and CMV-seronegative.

The CDR3 DNA follows: TGTGCCAGCAGCTCAGCTCTACCCTATTCACCCCTCCACTTT. This translates into CASSSALPYSPLHF. The V gene is TRBV7-9, the J gene TRBJ1-6; no clear D gene. The CDR3 extends over 14 amino acids. Germline lookup yields CDR1 SEHNR and CDR2 FQNEAQ (reference sequence). The V end was cut by 4 bases, the J end by 8 bases, with 12 bases between.